The 27 T cell receptor beta chains in this list originate from one sample, sequenced in a study of cytomegalovirus exposure and HLA in healthy donors (dated by TCRdb to 2017 to 2019). The library was obtained by the immunoSEQ multiplex PCR assay. For the multiplex PCR, a mixture combining 60 forward primers for TCR Vbeta segments and 13 reverse primers for TCR Jbeta segments was used. This is the immuneACCESS table as TCRdb keeps it, with only in-frame sequences that have V and J called. A part of the clones is gone; compared with another copy, unresolved V genes explain less than half, and the rest is unexplained. This sample gives approximately 180,000 clones in total; roughly 85% of them show up just once. About 1.7% of the sample belongs to the ten largest clones. The sequenced material came from PBMCs. The receptors were gathered from a woman aged 18-30 years in good health and CMV-seronegative.

On this clone: An end of the junction does not agree with germline; a read error may underlie this. The rearrangement uses TRBV4-3 and TRBJ2-1; 7 bases line up with TRBD1. This CDR3 has 17 residues. Per germline, CDR1 LGHNA and CDR2 YSLEER. In DNA, the CDR3 is TGCGCCAGCAGCCAAACAGGGGCCGCTCCCTCCAACAATGAGCAGTTCTTC. This gives the protein CASSQTGAAPSNNEQFF.

This clone was seen just once. This chain connects TRBV10-3 to TRBJ2-3; D unclear. The CDR3 contains 15 residues. Germline loops: CDR1 ENHRY, CDR2 SYGVKD. Trimming cost V 3 bases and J 0 bases, with 10 bases left between them. Here the CDR3 reads CAISDRSTSTDTQYF. Here the CDR3 DNA reads TGTGCCATCAGTGATAGGAGTACTAGCACAGATACGCAGTATTTT.

This clone occurred a few times. This chain uses TRBV9 with TRBJ1-2, with TRBD1 matching 9 bases. The CDR3 is made up of 14 amino acids. The junction had 3 bases not matched to a gene; V was cut back by 2 bases and J by 4 bases. CDR1 is SGDLS, CDR2 YYNGEE, per germline. The CDR3 DNA is TGTGCCAGCAGCGTTTCGGGACAGGGCTATGGCTACACCTTC. Translation: CASSVSGQGYGYTF. Full variable domain (outside the CDR3, taken from reference TRBV9 and TRBJ1-2): DSGVTQTPKHLITATGQRVTLRCSPRSGDLSVYWYQQSLDQGLQFLIQYYNGEERAKGNILERFSAQQFPDLHSELNLSSLELGDSALYFCASSVSGQGYGYTFGSGTRLTVV.

The genes are TRBV7-9 and TRBJ1-3; D is possibly TRBD1 (6 bases). Germline CDR1 reads SEHNR; CDR2 reads FQNEAQ (reference sequence). V was cut by 1 base and J by 4 bases, with 23 bases left in between. The CDR3 sequence is 19 residues long. The CDR3, as DNA: TGTGCCAGCAGCTTAGTCCTATTGGACAGCGCACTCCACGGAAACACCATATATTTT. It yields the protein CASSLVLLDSALHGNTIYF.

The V gene is TRBV7-2, the J gene TRBJ2-1, with D uncertain. The V and J ends lost 5 bases and 0 bases respectively, with 8 bases between them. The CDR3 runs 14 residues. The V gene's germline CDR1 is SGHTA and CDR2 FQGNSA. The CDR3 DNA reads as TGTGCCAGCAGCCGGTCTAGCTCCTACAATGAGCAGTTCTTC. The encoded protein is CASSRSSSYNEQFF.

The chain uses TRBV27 and TRBJ2-7; TRBD1 agrees at 10 bases. This CDR3 spans 15 amino acids. Germline CDR1 reads MNHEY; CDR2 reads SMNVEV (reference sequence). V shed 2 bases and J 2 bases; nucleotides not matched to a gene: 3. The CDR3, as DNA: TGTGCCAGCAGTTTAGATGGGACAGGGGCCTACGAGCAGTACGTC. It specifies CASSLDGTGAYEQYV.

This clone appeared a single time. The chain links TRBV7-8 to TRBJ2-7; possible D gene TRBD1, 6 bases. V was shortened by 4 bases and J by 2 bases, with 12 bases between the two germline ends. From germline, CDR1 is SGHVS and CDR2 FQNEAQ. This CDR3 has 14 residues. The CDR3 nucleotides are TGTGCCAGCAGCTCCTCCTGGGACACCTACGAGCAGTACGTC. As protein: CASSSSWDTYEQYV.

The chain combines TRBV28 with TRBJ2-6; D is undetermined. This CDR3 contains 17 residues. V was clipped by 2 bases and J by 4 bases, with 15 bases between them. Germline lookup yields CDR1 MDHEN and CDR2 SYDVKM. DNA for the CDR3: TGTGCCAGCAGTTTACGGTCCCCTTCTTCGGGGGCCAACGTCCTGACTTTC. Its protein is CASSLRSPSSGANVLTF.

Details on this clone: One end of the junction is discordant with germline, which a read error may explain. This chain joins TRBV6-5 and TRBJ1-1, with a weak D call TRBD1 (5 bases). The CDR3 runs to 13 residues. Germline CDR1 MNHEY, CDR2 SVGAGI. CDR3 protein: CARSPTVLGEAFF. The CDR3 DNA reads TGTGCCCGCAGTCCGACAGTCCTGGGTGAAGCTTTCTTT.

The chain is built from TRBV10-1 and TRBJ2-3; no clear D gene. The germline V gene has CDR1 WNHNN and CDR2 SYGVQD (reference sequence). This CDR3 spans 17 amino acids. Trimming pared 0 bases from V and 4 bases from J, leaving 17 bases between. CDR3 DNA sequence: TGCGCCAGCAGTGAGTCTCCCCCCGGGTTCCTTTCAGATACGCAGTATTTT. Translation gives CASSESPPGFLSDTQYF.

This clone was observed once. This rearrangement joins TRBV28 to TRBJ1-1; D not resolved. The CDR3 consists of 15 residues. The germline V gene encodes CDR1 MDHEN and CDR2 SYDVKM. Trimming shortened V by 3 bases and J by 1 base, and 12 bases separated the two germline ends. The CDR3 loop reads CASSLAGSGNTEAFF. CDR3 bases: TGTGCCAGCAGTTTGGCCGGGTCGGGGAACACTGAAGCTTTCTTT.

This clone was seen a handful of times. The chain joins TRBV10-1 to TRBJ2-7; 8 nucleotides match TRBD1. J gave up 2 bases and V 7 bases, and 10 bases lay outside the gene matches. This CDR3 is built from 15 residues. Per the germline V gene, CDR1 is WNHNN and CDR2 is SYGVQD (reference sequence). Here the CDR3 DNA reads TGCGCCAGCATCCAAACCAGGGGGCTAACCTACGAGCAGTACGTC. Translated, it gives CASIQTRGLTYEQYV.

V usage is TRBV28 and J usage is TRBJ1-2; D is unresolved. The CDR3 contains 14 residues. Germline assignment: CDR1 MDHEN and CDR2 SYDVKM. Trimming pared 0 bases from V and 0 bases from J, leaving 5 bases between. CDR3 loop: CASSLWATNYGYTF. The CDR3 coding sequence is TGTGCCAGCAGTTTATGGGCCACTAACTATGGCTACACCTTC.

The rearrangement links TRBV14 to TRBJ1-6, with 8 bases that match TRBD1. Germline V gives CDR1 SGHDN, CDR2 FVKESK. The CDR3 is 15 residues long. V lost 1 base, J lost 10 bases, and 6 bases stayed unmatched. CDR3 nucleotides: TGTGCCAGCAGCCAAGGAGGCAGGGGGCCCTCACCCCTCCACTTT. The encoded protein is CASSQGGRGPSPLHF.

This rearrangement joins TRBV10-3 to TRBJ1-1, with D unclear. V was cut by 2 bases and J by 0 bases, with 10 bases left in between. Germline values: CDR1 ENHRY, CDR2 SYGVKD. The CDR3 runs to 15 residues. The CDR3 DNA reads as TGTGCCATCAGTGAGGGCCCCAGTATGAACACTGAAGCTTTCTTT. It specifies CAISEGPSMNTEAFF.

This sequence joins TRBV19 and TRBJ1-4; TRBD1 matches at 8 bases. The CDR3 is 15 amino acids. V lost 5 bases and J lost 6; bases outside the gene matches: 8. Germline loops: CDR1 LNHDA, CDR2 SQIVND (reference sequence). Written as DNA, the CDR3 is TGTGCCAGTAGTGCCCACAGGGGGAAGGATGAAAAACTGTTTTTT. Translation gives CASSAHRGKDEKLFF.

The rearrangement joins TRBV7-2 to TRBJ2-3; TRBD2 agrees at 7 bases. CDR1 SGHTA and CDR2 FQGNSA come from the germline V gene. The V and J ends lost 7 bases and 6 bases, in that order; junction bases with no gene match: 10. The CDR3 covers 14 residues. This CDR3 is CASKPSGGEDTQYF. The CDR3 region has the DNA TGTGCCAGCAAGCCCTCGGGGGGAGAGGATACGCAGTATTTT.

The chain recombines TRBV21-1 with TRBJ2-7; no check of the table's D call, TRBD1, against the DNA was made. TRBV21-1 is described as a pseudogene. The CDR3 spans 16 residues. As DNA, the CDR3 is TGTGCCAGCAGCAGGTATGACAGGATGAGCTCCTACGAGCAGTACGTC. It translates to CASSRYDRMSSYEQYV.

The genes are TRBV29-1 and TRBJ1-2; a weak D match, TRBD1 (5 bases). The germline V gene encodes CDR1 SQVTM and CDR2 ANQGSEA. The ends were cut back, 3 bases at V and 10 bases at J, with 18 bases in the middle. The CDR3 spans 13 residues. CDR3 loop: CSVDHGAEGDYTF. In DNA form, the CDR3 reads TGCAGCGTTGATCACGGGGCGGAGGGTGACTACACCTTC.

V is TRBV19 and J is TRBJ1-1, with 8 bases identical to TRBD1. This CDR3 has 16 amino acids. The V segment lost 4 bases and the J segment 2 bases; nucleotides outside the gene matches: 9. The germline V gene encodes CDR1 LNHDA and CDR2 SQIVND (reference sequence). CDR3 DNA sequence: TGTGCCAGTAGTAGGGCAGGGGGCAAATCTAACACTGAAGCTTTCTTT. Translated: CASSRAGGKSNTEAFF.

The chain joins TRBV7-9 to TRBJ1-2; possible D gene TRBD1, 6 bases. The CDR3 runs to 13 residues. Deletions cut 6 bases from V and 6 bases from J, with 14 bases between. Germline V gene lookup returns CDR1 SEHNR and CDR2 FQNEAQ (reference sequence). CDR3 DNA: TGTGCCAGCAGGGGACGAAGGGGGAATGGCTACACCTTC. Translated, it gives CASRGRRGNGYTF.

This clone has only a few counts. The chain carries TRBV6-5 and TRBJ1-5; D is uncertain. CDR3 length: 15 amino acids. Germline V CDR1 and CDR2: MNHEY, SVGAGI. V was clipped by 2 bases and J by 6 bases, with 14 bases between them. In DNA, the CDR3 is TGTGCCAGCAGTTACGGGTCGGGTCTTTCTCAGCCCCAGCATTTT. Amino acid sequence: CASSYGSGLSQPQHF.

The chain uses TRBV6-6 and TRBJ2-7, with 9 bases identical to TRBD1. The CDR3 extends over 15 amino acids. V lost 2 bases, J lost 0 bases, and 2 bases stayed unmatched. The germline V gene has CDR1 MNHNY and CDR2 SVGAGI (reference sequence). The CDR3 loop reads CASSYATGGSYEQYV. Here the CDR3 DNA reads TGTGCCAGCAGTTACGCGACAGGGGGCTCCTACGAGCAGTACGTC.

The chain employs TRBV14 and TRBJ2-7; 7 bases align to TRBD1. Germline V gives CDR1 SGHDN, CDR2 FVKESK. The CDR3 is made up of 16 amino acids. The V segment lost 0 bases and the J segment 7 bases; nucleotides outside the gene matches: 12. CDR3 coding DNA: TGTGCCAGCAGCCAAGATAGTAGGACAGGCCTCCAGGAGCAGTACGTC. Translating gives CASSQDSRTGLQEQYV.

The V and J genes are TRBV4-3 and TRBJ2-5, with D unclear. The tail of the sequence fits TRBJ2-7 better, so the J call may be wrong. The CDR3 is 12 amino acids. Germline V gives CDR1 LGHNA, CDR2 YSLEER. The CDR3 protein is CASSQDGYEQYF. The CDR3 region has the DNA TGCGCCAGCAGCCAAGACGGGTACGAGCAGTACTTC.

V gene TRBV27 combines with J gene TRBJ2-1; 10 positions match TRBD2. Germline V gene sequence: CDR1 MNHEY, CDR2 SMNVEV (reference sequence). This CDR3 is built from 16 residues. Trimming at V came to 4 bases and at J to 6 bases, leaving 9 bases not matched to a gene. CDR3 in DNA: TGTGCCAGCAGTTCCCTCCTAGCGGGAGCTCTCAATGAGCAGTTCTTC. Translated, it gives CASSSLLAGALNEQFF.

This chain connects TRBV15 to TRBJ2-5; D may be TRBD2 (6 bases). Per the germline V gene, CDR1 is LNHNV and CDR2 is YYDKDF (reference sequence). This CDR3 has 13 amino acids. Trimming removed 5 bases at V and 3 bases at J, with 10 bases between. The CDR3 sequence: CATSPRTKETQYF. CDR3 nucleotides: TGTGCCACCAGCCCCCGGACTAAAGAGACCCAGTACTTC.